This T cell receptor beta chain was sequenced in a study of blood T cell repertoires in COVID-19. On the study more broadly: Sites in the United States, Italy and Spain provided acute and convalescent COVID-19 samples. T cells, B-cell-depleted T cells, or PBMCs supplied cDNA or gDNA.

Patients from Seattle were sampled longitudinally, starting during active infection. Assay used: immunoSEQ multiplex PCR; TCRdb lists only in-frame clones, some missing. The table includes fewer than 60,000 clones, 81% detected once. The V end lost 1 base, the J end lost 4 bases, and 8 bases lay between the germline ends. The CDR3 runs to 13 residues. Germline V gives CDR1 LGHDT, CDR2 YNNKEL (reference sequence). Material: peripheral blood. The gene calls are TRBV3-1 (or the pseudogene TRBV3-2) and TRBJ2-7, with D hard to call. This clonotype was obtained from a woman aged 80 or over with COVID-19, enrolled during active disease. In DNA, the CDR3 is TGTGCCAGCAGCCAAGGCGGCGGTTACGAGCAGTACTTC. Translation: CASSQGGGYEQYF.